One sample yielded the 18 T cell receptor beta chains listed below, sequenced in a study of beta chain features in type 1 diabetes. The whole isolated RNA underwent reverse transcription, so sequencing captured expressed TCRB transcripts. Sequencing used immunoSEQ multiplex PCR; TCRdb keeps in-frame clones, though not all of them. Among under 900,000 clones listed, roughly 17% were seen once. Sequenced: naive CD4+ T cells from blood. These receptors all stem from a young woman in good health.

This clone was counted at least ten times. The gene calls are TRBV12-5 and TRBJ2-2; tentatively, D is TRBD2 (5 bases). Germline V gene lookup returns CDR1 LGHNT and CDR2 FRNRAP. The CDR3 has 10 amino acids. CDR3 sequence: CGRREGELFF. CDR3 bases: TGTGGTCGACGGGAAGGGGAGCTGTTTTTT.

The J gene is TRBJ2-7, the V gene TRBV7-9, with D possibly being TRBD1 (5 bases). The CDR3 consists of 13 residues. The ends were cut back, 8 bases at V and 6 bases at J, with 17 bases in the middle. Germline V gene data show CDR1 as SEHNR and CDR2 as FQNEAQ (reference sequence). The CDR3 DNA follows: TGTGCCAGCGTTGAACTTCAGGGAAGCGAGCAGTACTTC. As protein: CASVELQGSEQYF.

Points on this clone: This same CDR3 is encoded by further DNA sequences in the sample. The chain carries TRBV18 and TRBJ2-7; 9 nucleotides agree with TRBD1. The germline gives CDR1 KGHSH, CDR2 LQKENI. V trimming: 0 bases; J trimming: 2 bases; junction bases outside the gene matches: 2. The CDR3 totals 15 residues. Here the CDR3 DNA reads TGTGCCAGCTCACCACCGGGACAGGGCGCCTACGAGCAGTACTTC. It yields the protein CASSPPGQGAYEQYF.

V is TRBV15 and J is TRBJ1-1, with D possibly TRBD1 on 5 matching bases. Between the trimmed V and J ends, which lost 4 bases and 8 bases, there was a span of 14 bases. Germline values: CDR1 LNHNV, CDR2 YYDKDF (reference sequence). This CDR3 spans 13 amino acids. CDR3 in amino acids: CATSKRTGGEAFF. The CDR3 DNA is TGTGCCACCAGCAAGCGGACCGGGGGAGAAGCTTTCTTT.

This clone has just a few counts. The chain employs TRBV18 and TRBJ2-5; no clear D gene. The CDR3 sequence is 15 residues long. Trimming took off 1 base at V and 3 bases at J, with 12 bases between the two ends. Germline CDR1 KGHSH, CDR2 LQKENI. Here the CDR3 DNA reads TGTGCCAGCTCACCACGTACGACTGCAAAAGAGACCCAGTACTTC. Translated, it gives CASSPRTTAKETQYF.

This clone was detected only a few times. J is TRBJ2-1 and V is TRBV29-1; D gene uncertain. This CDR3 contains 14 residues. Germline assignment: CDR1 SQVTM and CDR2 ANQGSEA. V dropped 6 bases and J dropped 2 bases, with 14 bases sitting between them. Here the CDR3 reads CSVVDTTAYNEQFF. The CDR3 nucleotides read TGCAGCGTGGTCGACACTACCGCCTACAATGAGCAGTTCTTC.

The chain joins TRBV28 to TRBJ2-1, with 11 bases that match TRBD2. V trimming: 5 bases; J trimming: 3 bases; junction bases outside the gene matches: 3. From germline, CDR1 is MDHEN and CDR2 SYDVKM. The CDR3 runs 15 residues. This CDR3 is CASSVGTSGYNEQFF. CDR3 coding DNA: TGTGCCAGCAGTGTCGGGACTAGCGGCTACAATGAGCAGTTCTTC.

The chain combines TRBV2 with TRBJ1-2; perhaps TRBD1 as D (6 bases). This CDR3 is 14 amino acids long. Germline values: CDR1 SNHLY, CDR2 FYNNEI. V was shortened by 6 bases and J by 3 bases, with 14 bases between the two germline ends. Written as DNA, the CDR3 is TGTGCCAGCAGGGTGGGACAACTCCACTATGGCTACACCTTC. This sequence encodes CASRVGQLHYGYTF.

This chain uses TRBV18 with TRBJ2-2; 10 nucleotides agree with TRBD2. Germline V gene data show CDR1 as KGHSH and CDR2 as LQKENI. The ends lost 0 bases at V and 5 bases at J; junction bases unmatched: 6. CDR3 length: 17 residues. This CDR3 is CASSPPNSGRNTGELFF. Here the CDR3 DNA reads TGTGCCAGCTCACCACCGAATAGCGGGAGGAATACCGGGGAGCTGTTTTTT.

The J gene is TRBJ2-3, the V gene TRBV5-1; D may be TRBD1 (6 bases). Germline-derived CDR1 and CDR2 are SGHRS and YFSETQ. V was cut by 4 bases and J by 4 bases, with 13 bases left in between. The CDR3 sequence is 14 residues long. The CDR3 sequence is CASSAQGNPDTQYF. The CDR3 DNA follows: TGCGCCAGCAGCGCACAGGGAAACCCAGATACGCAGTATTTT.

The chain links TRBV27 to TRBJ1-5, with 7 bases matching TRBD1. Per germline, CDR1 MNHEY and CDR2 SMNVEV (reference sequence). Losses at the gene ends were 6 bases for V and 1 base for J; bases not matched to a gene: 12. This CDR3 has 17 amino acids. In DNA form, the CDR3 reads TGTGCCAGCAGACTTCCCCCGAGGGGACAGAGCAATCAGCCCCAGCATTTT. Translating it yields CASRLPPRGQSNQPQHF.

This clone was counted a few times. The chain combines TRBV29-1 with TRBJ2-1, with no clear D. The CDR3 sequence is 14 residues long. V gave up 8 bases and J gave up 1 base, with 15 bases separating them. Germline values: CDR1 SQVTM, CDR2 ANQGSEA. CDR3 sequence (DNA): TGCAGCTCATGTCTTGAGCTGTCCTACAATGAGCAGTTCTTC. Translation gives CSSCLELSYNEQFF.

This clone has just a few counts. The chain combines TRBV5-4 with TRBJ2-1, with a possible D match to TRBD2 (5 bases). The ends were cut back, 5 bases at V and 4 bases at J, with 13 bases in the middle. CDR3 length: 14 residues. Germline CDR1 and CDR2: SGHNT and YYREEE (reference sequence). As DNA, the CDR3 is TGTGCCAGCAGTCTAGCCTCCCCGTACAATGAGCAGTTCTTC. This gives the protein CASSLASPYNEQFF.

The rearrangement uses TRBV9 and TRBJ2-1, with TRBD2 as a possible D gene (6 bases). Germline V CDR1 and CDR2: SGDLS, YYNGEE. The CDR3 sequence is 13 residues long. The V and J ends lost 1 base and 9 bases respectively, with 11 bases between them. CDR3 sequence: CASSVSWEVEQFF. The CDR3 region has the DNA TGTGCCAGCAGCGTAAGTTGGGAGGTTGAGCAGTTCTTC.

V and J are TRBV27 and TRBJ2-3; 10 bases agree with TRBD2. Germline V lookup: CDR1 MNHEY, CDR2 SMNVEV (reference sequence). The CDR3 extends over 16 amino acids. V lost 5 bases, J lost 3 bases, and 8 bases stayed unmatched. CDR3: CASSTTRTSGTDTQYF. CDR3 coding DNA: TGTGCCAGCAGTACCACCCGGACTAGCGGTACAGATACGCAGTATTTT.

In DNA, the CDR3 is TGCGCCAGCAGCCAAGATTATTCGGCAGGGGGTTATGAGACCCAGTACTTC. Protein sequence: CASSQDYSAGGYETQYF. The chain couples TRBV4-3 to TRBJ2-5; TRBD1 agrees at 7 bases. CDR1 is LGHNA and CDR2 is YSLEER in the germline V gene. The CDR3 contains 17 residues. V gave up 0 bases and J gave up 5 bases; unmatched junction bases: 12.

There are a few counts of this clone. V and J are TRBV5-1 and TRBJ2-1; D may be TRBD2 (6 bases). The length of the CDR3 is 14 residues. Germline V gene data show CDR1 as SGHRS and CDR2 as YFSETQ. Between the trimmed V and J ends, which lost 2 bases and 5 bases, there was a span of 11 bases. CDR3 bases: TGCGCCAGCAGCTTATTAGCGGAGAACAATGAGCAGTTCTTC. Protein sequence: CASSLLAENNEQFF.

This clone was observed a handful of times. J is TRBJ2-7 and V is TRBV6-6; 7 bases fit TRBD1. Germline V gene lookup returns CDR1 MNHNY and CDR2 SVGAGI (reference sequence). The J segment lost 5 bases and the V segment lost 6 bases, leaving 7 bases of the junction unmatched. The CDR3 runs to 13 residues. CDR3 nucleotide sequence: TGTGCCAGCAGGAGACAGGGTTCCGACGAGCAGTACTTC. Translating gives CASRRQGSDEQYF.